This T cell receptor beta chain originates from a study of blood T cell repertoires in COVID-19. Study-level information: Specimens from acute and convalescent COVID-19 originated in the United States, Italy and Spain. Sources were T cells, B-cell-depleted T cells, or PBMCs; the material itself was cDNA or gDNA.

Measured with immunoSEQ multiplex PCR; TCRdb has only the in-frame clones, and not every one. The sample lists approximately 84,000 clones, about 73% occurring once. CDR1 and CDR2 from the germline V gene are MNHEY and SVGAGI. With V trimmed by 5 bases and J by 0 bases, 6 bases remained unmatched. The CDR3 spans 15 residues. V usage is TRBV6-5 and J usage is TRBJ1-2; 7 nucleotides match TRBD1. What was sequenced was peripheral blood. The sequence derives from a man aged 50 to 59 with active or convalescent COVID-19. DNA of the CDR3: TGTGCCAGCAGTCCCCCGGGACAGCCTAACTATGGCTACACCTTC. This sequence encodes CASSPPGQPNYGYTF.